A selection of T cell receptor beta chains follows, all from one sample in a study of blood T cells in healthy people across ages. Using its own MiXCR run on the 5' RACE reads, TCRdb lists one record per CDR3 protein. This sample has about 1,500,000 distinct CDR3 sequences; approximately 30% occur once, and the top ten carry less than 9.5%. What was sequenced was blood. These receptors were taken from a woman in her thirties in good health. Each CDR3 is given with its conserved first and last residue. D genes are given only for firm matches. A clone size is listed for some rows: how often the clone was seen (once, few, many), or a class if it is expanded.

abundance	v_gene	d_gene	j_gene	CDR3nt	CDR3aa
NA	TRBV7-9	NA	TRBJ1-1	TGTGCCAGCGGACCCGGTGGCTGGGACGCTGAAGCTTTCTTT	CASGPGGWDAEAFF
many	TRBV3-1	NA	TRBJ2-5	TGTGCCAGCAGCCCGGGGATTCGAGAAGAGACCCAGTACTTC	CASSPGIREETQYF
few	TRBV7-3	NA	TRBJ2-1	TGTGCCAGCAGCCTTGGGCAGGGGGGGGTTTTTGATGAGCAGTTCTTC	CASSLGQGGVFDEQFF
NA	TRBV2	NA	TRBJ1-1	TGTGCCAGCAGTGATTGGTTACCGAACACTGAAGCTTTCTTT	CASSDWLPNTEAFF
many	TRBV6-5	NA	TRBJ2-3	TGTGCCAGCAACAAATTCCCGCAGTATTTT	CASNKFPQYF
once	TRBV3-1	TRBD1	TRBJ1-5	TGTACCAGCAGCCTTGGGACAGGGGCTAGCAATCAGCCCCAGCATTTT	CTSSLGTGASNQPQHF
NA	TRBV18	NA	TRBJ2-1	TGTGCCAGCTCACCACCGACTAGTTCCTACAATGAGCAGTTCTTC	CASSPPTSSYNEQFF
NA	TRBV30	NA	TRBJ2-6	TGTGCCTGGAGTCAAGGTGGGTGGTCTTCTGGGGCCAACGTCCTGACTTTC	CAWSQGGWSSGANVLTF
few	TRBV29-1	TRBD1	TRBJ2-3	TGCAGCGTTGAGGATCGCCGGGACAGGGGCACAGATACGCAGTATTTT	CSVEDRRDRGTDTQYF
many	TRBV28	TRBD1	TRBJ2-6	TGTGCCAGCAGTGACCTGACAGGGGGCCCCCACGTCCTGACTTTC	CASSDLTGGPHVLTF
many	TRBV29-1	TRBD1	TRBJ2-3	TGCAGCGTCGCCACAGGGGCGGTAACAGATACGCAGTATTTT	CSVATGAVTDTQYF
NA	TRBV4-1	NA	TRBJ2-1	TGCGCCAGCAGCCCGGCGAGCAGGCCGTTCGGTGAGCAGTTCTTC	CASSPASRPFGEQFF
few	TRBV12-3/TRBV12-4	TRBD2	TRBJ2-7	TGTGCCAGCAGTCCCCGGACTAGCGGGAAACGCTACGAGCAGTACTTC	CASSPRTSGKRYEQYF
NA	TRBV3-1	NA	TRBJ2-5	TGTGCCAGCAGCCTCCGATACAGGGTCAGGGGCGAGACCCAGTACTTC	CASSLRYRVRGETQYF
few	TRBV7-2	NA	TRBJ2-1	TGTGCCAGCGGCAAGCTTATGGGCAGTCCCAATGAGCAGTTCTTC	CASGKLMGSPNEQFF
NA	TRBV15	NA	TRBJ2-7	TGTGCCACCAGCAGAGATCCCCTAGGCTACGAGCAGTACTTC	CATSRDPLGYEQYF
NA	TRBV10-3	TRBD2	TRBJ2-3	TGTGCCATCAGTGAAAGGCGGGGGGACACAGATACGCAGTATTTT	CAISERRGDTDTQYF
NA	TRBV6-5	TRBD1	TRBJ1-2	TGTGCCAGCAGTTATAAGGGGGCGATGGGTGGCTACACCTTC	CASSYKGAMGGYTF
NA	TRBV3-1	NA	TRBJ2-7	TGTGCCAGCAGCCGCTCGGGGACTTACTCCTACGAGCAGTACTTC	CASSRSGTYSYEQYF
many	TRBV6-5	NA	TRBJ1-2	TGTGCCAGCAGTCGGGGCTCACCGGGGAACTATGGCTACACCTTC	CASSRGSPGNYGYTF
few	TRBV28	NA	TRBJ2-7	TGTGCCAGCAGTCCCTCGAGACAGTCAACCTACGAGCAGTACTTC	CASSPSRQSTYEQYF
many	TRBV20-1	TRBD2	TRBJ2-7	TGCAGTGCTAGGAGCCCGACTAGCGGGTACTCCTACGAGCAGTACTTC	CSARSPTSGYSYEQYF
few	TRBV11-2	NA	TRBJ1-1	TGTGCCAGCAGGGTGCAGGGGAAGACTGAAGCTTTCTTT	CASRVQGKTEAFF
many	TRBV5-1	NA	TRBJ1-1	TGTGCCAGCAGCTTGAGAGGAGGGGACACTGAAGCTTTCTTT	CASSLRGGDTEAFF